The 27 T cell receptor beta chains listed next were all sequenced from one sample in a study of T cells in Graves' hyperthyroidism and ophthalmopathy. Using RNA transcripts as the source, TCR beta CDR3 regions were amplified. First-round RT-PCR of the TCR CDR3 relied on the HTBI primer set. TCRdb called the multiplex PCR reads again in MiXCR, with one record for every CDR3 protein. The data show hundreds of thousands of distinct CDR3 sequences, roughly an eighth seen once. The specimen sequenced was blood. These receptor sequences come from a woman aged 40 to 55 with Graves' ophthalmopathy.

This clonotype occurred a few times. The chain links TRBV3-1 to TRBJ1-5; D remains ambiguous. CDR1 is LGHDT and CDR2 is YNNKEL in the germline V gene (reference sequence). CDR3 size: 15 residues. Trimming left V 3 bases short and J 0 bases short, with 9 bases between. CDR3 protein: CASSQDHYSNQPQHF. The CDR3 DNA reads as TGTGCCAGCAGCCAGGATCATTATAGCAATCAGCCCCAGCATTTT.

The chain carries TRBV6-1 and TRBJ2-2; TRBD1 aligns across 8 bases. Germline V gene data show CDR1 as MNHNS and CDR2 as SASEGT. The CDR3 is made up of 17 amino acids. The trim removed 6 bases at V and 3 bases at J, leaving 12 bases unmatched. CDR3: CASRTLRQGPDTGELFF. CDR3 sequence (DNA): TGTGCCAGCAGAACTTTGCGACAGGGGCCTGACACCGGGGAGCTGTTTTTT.

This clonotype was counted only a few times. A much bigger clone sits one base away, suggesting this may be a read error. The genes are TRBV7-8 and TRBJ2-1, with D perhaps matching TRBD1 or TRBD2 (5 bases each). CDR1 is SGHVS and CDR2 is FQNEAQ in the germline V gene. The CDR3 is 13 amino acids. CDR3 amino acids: CASSMGPFNEQSF. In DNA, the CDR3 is TGTGCCAGCAGCATGGGACCCTTCAATGAGCAGTCCTTC.

The CDR3 DNA sequence: TGTGCCAGCAGGGCAGCGGGGCGCCAAGAGACCCAGTACTTC. It is translated as CASRAAGRQETQYF. The chain uses TRBV28 and TRBJ2-5; TRBD2 matches 7 bases. CDR1 MDHEN and CDR2 SYDVKM come from the germline V gene. The CDR3 runs to 14 residues. Trimming cost V 6 bases and J 1 base; bases outside gene matches: 5.

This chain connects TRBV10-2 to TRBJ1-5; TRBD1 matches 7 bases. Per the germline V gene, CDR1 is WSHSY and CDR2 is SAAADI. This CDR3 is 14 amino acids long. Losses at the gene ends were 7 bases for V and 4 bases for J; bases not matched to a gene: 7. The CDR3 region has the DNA TGCGCCAGCAACGACAGGGAGCGGAATCAGCCCCAGCATTTT. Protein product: CASNDRERNQPQHF.

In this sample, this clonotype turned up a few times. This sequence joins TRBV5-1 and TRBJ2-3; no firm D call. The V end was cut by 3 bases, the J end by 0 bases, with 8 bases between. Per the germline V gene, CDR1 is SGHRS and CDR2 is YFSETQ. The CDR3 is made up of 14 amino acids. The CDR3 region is CASSSLYSTDTQYF. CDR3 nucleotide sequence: TGCGCCAGCAGCTCCCTCTATAGCACAGATACGCAGTATTTT.

The CDR3 region has the DNA TGCGCCAGCAGCCTAGGGACAGGGGGTCACGAGCAGTACTTC. Translating it yields CASSLGTGGHEQYF. V usage is TRBV5-1 and J usage is TRBJ2-7; 11 positions match TRBD1. This CDR3 has 14 amino acids. V lost 4 bases to trimming and J lost 5 bases; unmatched junction nucleotides: 5. Germline V gene data show CDR1 as SGHRS and CDR2 as YFSETQ. Variable domain in full (rest from reference TRBV5-1 and TRBJ2-7): KAGVTQTPRYLIKTRGQQVTLSCSPISGHRSVSWYQQTPGQGLQFLFEYFSETQRNKGNFPGRFSGRQFSNSRSEMNVSTLELGDSALYLCASSLGTGGHEQYFGPGTRLTVT.

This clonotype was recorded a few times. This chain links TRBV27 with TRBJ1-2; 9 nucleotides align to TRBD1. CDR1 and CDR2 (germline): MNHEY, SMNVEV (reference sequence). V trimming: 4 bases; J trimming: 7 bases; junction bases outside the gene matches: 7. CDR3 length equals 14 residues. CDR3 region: CASSSGQGFSGYTF. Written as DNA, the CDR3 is TGTGCCAGCAGTTCGGGACAGGGATTTTCTGGCTACACCTTC.

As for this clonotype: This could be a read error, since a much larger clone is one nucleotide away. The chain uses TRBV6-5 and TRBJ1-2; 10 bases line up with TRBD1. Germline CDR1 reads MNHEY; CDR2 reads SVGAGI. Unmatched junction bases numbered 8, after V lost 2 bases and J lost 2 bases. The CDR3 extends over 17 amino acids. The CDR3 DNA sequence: TGTGCCAGCAGTTACACCAGATGGGGACAGGGGAACTATGGCTACACCTTC. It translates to CASSYTRWGQGNYGYTF.

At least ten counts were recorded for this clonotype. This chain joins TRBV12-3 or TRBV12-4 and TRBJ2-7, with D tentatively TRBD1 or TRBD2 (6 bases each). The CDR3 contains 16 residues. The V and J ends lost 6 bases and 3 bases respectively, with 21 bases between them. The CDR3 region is CASSSDLGGRYYEQYF. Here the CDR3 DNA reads TGTGCCAGCAGCTCCGATTTGGGGGGCAGGTACTACGAGCAGTACTTC.

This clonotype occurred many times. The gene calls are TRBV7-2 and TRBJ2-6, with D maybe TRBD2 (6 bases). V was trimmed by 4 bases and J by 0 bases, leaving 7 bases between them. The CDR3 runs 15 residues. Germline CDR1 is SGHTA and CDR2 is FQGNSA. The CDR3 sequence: CASSSGVSGANVLTF. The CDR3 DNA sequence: TGTGCCAGCAGCTCGGGAGTCTCTGGGGCCAACGTCCTGACTTTC.

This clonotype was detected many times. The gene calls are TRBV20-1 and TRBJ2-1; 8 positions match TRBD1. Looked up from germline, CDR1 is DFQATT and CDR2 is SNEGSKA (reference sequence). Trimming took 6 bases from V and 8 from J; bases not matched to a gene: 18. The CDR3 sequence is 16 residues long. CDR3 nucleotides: TGCAGTGCGTACACGCCCGACAGGGGACGGCGGGATGAGCAGTTCTTC. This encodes CSAYTPDRGRRDEQFF.

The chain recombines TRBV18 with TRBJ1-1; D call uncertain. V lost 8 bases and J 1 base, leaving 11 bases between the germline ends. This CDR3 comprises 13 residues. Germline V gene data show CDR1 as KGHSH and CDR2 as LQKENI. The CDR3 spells CASTTARNTEAFF. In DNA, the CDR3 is TGTGCCAGCACTACGGCGCGGAACACTGAAGCTTTCTTT.

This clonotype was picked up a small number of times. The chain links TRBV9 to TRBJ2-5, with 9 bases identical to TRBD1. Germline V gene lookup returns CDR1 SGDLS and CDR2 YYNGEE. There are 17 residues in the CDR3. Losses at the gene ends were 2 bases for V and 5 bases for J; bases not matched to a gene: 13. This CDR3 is CASSVGGQGGIRETQYF. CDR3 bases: TGTGCCAGCAGCGTGGGGGGACAGGGAGGTATTAGGGAGACCCAGTACTTC.

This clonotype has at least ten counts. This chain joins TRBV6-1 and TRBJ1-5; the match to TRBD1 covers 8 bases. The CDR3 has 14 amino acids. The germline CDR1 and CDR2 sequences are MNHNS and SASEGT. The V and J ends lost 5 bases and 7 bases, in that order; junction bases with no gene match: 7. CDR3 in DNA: TGTGCCAGCAGTATAACCCGGACAGGGCAGCCCCAGCATTTT. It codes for CASSITRTGQPQHF.

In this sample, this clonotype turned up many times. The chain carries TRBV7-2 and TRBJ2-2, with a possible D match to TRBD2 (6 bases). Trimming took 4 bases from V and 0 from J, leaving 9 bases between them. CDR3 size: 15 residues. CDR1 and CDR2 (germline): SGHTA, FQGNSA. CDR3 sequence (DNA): TGTGCCAGCAGCTACGGGACTCCGAACACCGGGGAGCTGTTTTTT. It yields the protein CASSYGTPNTGELFF. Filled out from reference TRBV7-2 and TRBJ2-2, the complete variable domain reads GAGVSQSPSNKVTEKGKDVELRCDPISGHTALYWYRQSLGQGLEFLIYFQGNSAPDKSGLPSDRFSAERTGGSVSTLTIQRTQQEDSAVYLCASSYGTPNTGELFFGEGSRLTVL.

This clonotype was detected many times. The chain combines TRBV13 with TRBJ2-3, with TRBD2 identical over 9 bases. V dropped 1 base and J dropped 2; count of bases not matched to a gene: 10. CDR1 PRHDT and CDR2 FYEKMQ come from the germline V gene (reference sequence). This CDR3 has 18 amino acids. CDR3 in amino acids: CASSLVAGENLHTDTQYF. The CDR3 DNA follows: TGTGCCAGCAGCTTAGTAGCGGGAGAAAACCTACACACAGATACGCAGTATTTT.

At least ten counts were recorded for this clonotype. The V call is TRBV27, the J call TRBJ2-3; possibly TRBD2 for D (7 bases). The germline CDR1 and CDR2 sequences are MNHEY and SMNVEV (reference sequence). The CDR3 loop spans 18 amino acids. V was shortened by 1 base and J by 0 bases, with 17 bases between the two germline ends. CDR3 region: CASSLWSPRGPSTDTQYF. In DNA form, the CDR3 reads TGTGCCAGCAGTTTATGGTCTCCGCGGGGGCCTAGCACAGATACGCAGTATTTT.

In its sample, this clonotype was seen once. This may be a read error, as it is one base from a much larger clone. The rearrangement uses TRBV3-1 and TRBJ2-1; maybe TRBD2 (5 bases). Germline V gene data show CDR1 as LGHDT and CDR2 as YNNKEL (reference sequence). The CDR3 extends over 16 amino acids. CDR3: CASSPRPGTLNNGQFF. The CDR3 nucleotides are TGTGCCAGCAGCCCTCGACCGGGAACTTTGAACAATGGGCAGTTCTTC.

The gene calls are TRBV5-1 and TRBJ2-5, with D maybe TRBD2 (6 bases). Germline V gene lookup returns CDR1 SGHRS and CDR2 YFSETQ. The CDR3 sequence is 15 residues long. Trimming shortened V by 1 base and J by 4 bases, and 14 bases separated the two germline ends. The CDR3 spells CASSLNRGGAETQYF. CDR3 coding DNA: TGCGCCAGCAGCTTGAACCGGGGAGGCGCAGAGACCCAGTACTTC.

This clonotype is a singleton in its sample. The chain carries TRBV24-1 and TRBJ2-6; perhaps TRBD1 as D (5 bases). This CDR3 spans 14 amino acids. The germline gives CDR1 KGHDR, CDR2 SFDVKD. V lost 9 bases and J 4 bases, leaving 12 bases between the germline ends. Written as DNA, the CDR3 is TGTGCCACCTCGCAGGGCTTCGGGGCCAACGTCCTGACTTTC. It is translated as CATSQGFGANVLTF.

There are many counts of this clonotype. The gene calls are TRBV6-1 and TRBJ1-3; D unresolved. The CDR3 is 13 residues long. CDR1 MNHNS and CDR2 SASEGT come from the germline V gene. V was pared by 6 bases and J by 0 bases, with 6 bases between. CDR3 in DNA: TGTGCCAGCAGGTATAACTCTGGAAACACCATATATTTT. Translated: CASRYNSGNTIYF.

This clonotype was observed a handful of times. CDR3 amino acids: CASSPRAVAGAYEQYF. In DNA, the CDR3 is TGTGCCAGCAGCCCTCGAGCGGTAGCGGGGGCCTACGAGCAGTACTTC. The chain couples TRBV3-1 to TRBJ2-7; 9 bases fit TRBD2. The CDR3 sequence is 16 residues long. Per germline, CDR1 LGHDT and CDR2 YNNKEL (reference sequence). Trimming cost V 4 bases and J 2 bases; bases outside gene matches: 9.

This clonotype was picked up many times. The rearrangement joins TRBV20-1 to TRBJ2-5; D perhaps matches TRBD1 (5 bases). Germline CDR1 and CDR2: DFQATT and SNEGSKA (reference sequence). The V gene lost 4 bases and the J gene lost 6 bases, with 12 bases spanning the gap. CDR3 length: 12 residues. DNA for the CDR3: TGCAGTGCTAAGTCAGGGAAACAGACCCAGTACTTC. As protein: CSAKSGKQTQYF.

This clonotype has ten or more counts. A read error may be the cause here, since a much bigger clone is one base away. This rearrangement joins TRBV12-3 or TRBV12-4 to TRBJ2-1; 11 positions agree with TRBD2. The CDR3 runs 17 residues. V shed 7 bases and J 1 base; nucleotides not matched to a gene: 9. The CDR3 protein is CASNHRASGRSYNEQFF. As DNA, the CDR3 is TGTGCCAGCAACCATAGGGCTAGCGGGAGGTCCTACAATGAGCAGTTCTTC.

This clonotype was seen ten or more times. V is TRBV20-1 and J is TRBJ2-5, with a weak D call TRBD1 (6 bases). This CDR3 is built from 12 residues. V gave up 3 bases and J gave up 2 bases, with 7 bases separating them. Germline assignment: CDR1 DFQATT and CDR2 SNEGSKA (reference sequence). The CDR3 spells CSASRGQETQYF. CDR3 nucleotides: TGCAGTGCTAGCAGGGGTCAAGAGACCCAGTACTTC.

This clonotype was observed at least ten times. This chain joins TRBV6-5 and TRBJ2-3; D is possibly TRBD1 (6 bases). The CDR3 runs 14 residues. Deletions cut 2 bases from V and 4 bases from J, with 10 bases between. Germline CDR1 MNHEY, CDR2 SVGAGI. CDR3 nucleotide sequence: TGTGCCAGCAGTTACAGGGGGTTCGCAGATACGCAGTATTTT. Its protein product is CASSYRGFADTQYF.